This T cell receptor (beta chain) is from a study of shared clonotypes between healthy human individuals. It was at deep level that the assay was run. Generated by immunoSEQ multiplex PCR, the TCRdb table keeps only in-frame clones and is missing some. This sample has roughly 2.4 million clones, with approximately 94% found just once. The CDR3 loop spans 16 amino acids. CDR1 is SGHRS and CDR2 is YFSETQ in the germline V gene. V lost 4 bases, J lost 1 base, and 17 bases lay in between. Study findings and constraints: On the whole, naive subsets had larger estimated richness than memory subsets had.

Note on this clone: Its specificity is not known.

All donors qualified as healthy HIV-negative adults and had experienced no recent acute infections or vaccinations. The rearrangement uses TRBV5-1 and TRBJ1-1; D is uncertain. Sequenced material: naive CD4+ T cells sorted from blood. Subset defined: CD45RA+ positively selected. This receptor was obtained from a man younger than 35 in good health. The CDR3 protein is CASSRDPLPRNTEAFF. In DNA form, the CDR3 reads TGCGCCAGCAGCCGCGACCCTCTACCGCGGAACACTGAAGCTTTCTTT.